This record covers a single T cell receptor beta chain. The CDR3 consists of 13 residues. Germline values: CDR1 LNHDA, CDR2 SQIVND (reference sequence). V lost 7 bases to trimming and J lost 0 bases, with 8 bases between them. TCRdb's copy holds only in-frame clones and misses some; the assay was immunoSEQ multiplex PCR. The sample has tens of thousands of clones; approximately 80% are singletons. The data derive from a study of blood T cell repertoires in COVID-19. The rearrangement links TRBV19 to TRBJ2-3; D not certain. Sample: peripheral blood. The TCR comes from a human donor in a cohort sampled during active COVID-19. The chain's CDR3 is CASTHTSTDTQYF. The DNA of the CDR3 is TGTGCCAGTACCCACACCAGCACAGATACGCAGTATTTT.